This paragraph reports one T cell receptor (beta chain). Its cognate antigen is unknown. A read error may produce the germline difference seen at one junction end. Amplified material comprised TCR beta CDR3 regions derived from RNA transcripts. HTBI primers served in a first-round RT-PCR, which a second-round multiplex PCR followed. TCRdb re-derived calls from the multiplex PCR reads in MiXCR, one entry per CDR3 protein. This sample has around 600,000 distinct CDR3 sequences; more than 40% occur once, and the top ten carry 3% to 4%. A duration under 3 months, NOSPECS ≥4, CAS ≥3 and moderate-to-severe activity characterized the donors with ophthalmopathy. This sample was taken from a study of Graves' ophthalmopathy and Graves' hyperthyroidism. The study, taken as a whole, reports: Clonotypes were expanded in thyroid at above 0.001 frequency, and most also appeared in blood.

Source material: peripheral blood. The receptor comes from an adult man with Graves' ophthalmopathy.

The CDR3: CASSSDFSAANQETQDF. CDR3 coding DNA: TGTGCCAGCAGCTCAGACTTTAGCGCGGCGAACCAAGAGACCCAGGACTTC. The V gene is TRBV7-8, the J gene TRBJ2-5; D possibly corresponds to TRBD2 (5 bases). Germline values: CDR1 SGHVS, CDR2 FQNEAQ. The CDR3 extends over 17 amino acids.